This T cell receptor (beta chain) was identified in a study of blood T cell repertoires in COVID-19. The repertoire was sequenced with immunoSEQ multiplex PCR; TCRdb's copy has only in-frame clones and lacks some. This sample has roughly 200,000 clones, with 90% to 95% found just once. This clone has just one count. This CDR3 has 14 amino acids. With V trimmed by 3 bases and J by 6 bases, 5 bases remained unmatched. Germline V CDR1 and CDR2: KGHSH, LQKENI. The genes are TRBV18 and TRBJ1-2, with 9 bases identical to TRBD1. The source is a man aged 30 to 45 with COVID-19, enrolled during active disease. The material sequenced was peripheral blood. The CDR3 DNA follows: TGTGCCAGCTCACCGGGGACAGGGCTCGATGGCTACACCTTC. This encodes CASSPGTGLDGYTF.